The 27 T cell receptor beta chains in this list originate from one sample, sequenced in a study of shared clonotypes between healthy human individuals. TCRdb's table, derived via immunoSEQ multiplex PCR, lists solely in-frame clones and lacks some. The sample includes around 500,000 clones, 70% to 85% of them seen just once. Specimen: PBMCs. The receptor set was obtained from a woman aged 40 to 50 in good health. Some clones in this sample may be carry-over from other donors' samples.

The chain joins TRBV5-1 to TRBJ2-7, with D perhaps matching TRBD2 (6 bases). Germline CDR1 is SGHRS and CDR2 is YFSETQ. The CDR3 sequence is 15 residues long. The V and J ends lost 0 bases and 6 bases respectively, with 16 bases between them. The CDR3 DNA is TGCGCCAGCAGCTTGGCTCTAGCGTCGGTGACCGAGCAGTACTTC. Translating it yields CASSLALASVTEQYF. Based on the CDR3 plus reference TRBV5-1 and TRBJ2-7, the full variable domain is KAGVTQTPRYLIKTRGQQVTLSCSPISGHRSVSWYQQTPGQGLQFLFEYFSETQRNKGNFPGRFSGRQFSNSRSEMNVSTLELGDSALYLCASSLALASVTEQYFGPGTRLTVT.

This clone was recorded only once. The chain uses TRBV6-1 and TRBJ2-2; D is undetermined. In germline, CDR1 is MNHNS, CDR2 SASEGT. V shed 4 bases and J shed 4 bases, with 13 bases lying between them. CDR3 size: 15 residues. This CDR3 reads CASSVEVSSTGELFF. CDR3 DNA sequence: TGTGCCAGCAGTGTGGAAGTATCAAGCACCGGGGAGCTGTTTTTT.

This clone was detected once. The chain combines TRBV27 with TRBJ1-2; D unresolved. The germline V gene has CDR1 MNHEY and CDR2 SMNVEV (reference sequence). This CDR3 is 14 amino acids long. V shed 1 base and J shed 8 bases, with 14 bases lying between them. CDR3 coding DNA: TGTGCCAGCAGTTTATATAGGTTAACGGAAGGCTACACCTTC. Translating gives CASSLYRLTEGYTF.

The rearrangement joins TRBV11-3 to TRBJ2-2, with D hard to call. CDR1 SGHNT and CDR2 YENEEA come from the germline V gene. The CDR3 runs to 16 residues. V lost 2 bases and J lost 2, with 12 bases in between. CDR3 DNA sequence: TGTGCCAGCAGCTTAAAAAGGGCGGAAAACACCGGGGAGCTGTTTTTT. It specifies CASSLKRAENTGELFF.

The J gene is TRBJ1-2, the V gene TRBV6-5, with 7 bases lining up with TRBD1. The CDR3 runs 13 residues. Germline V gene data show CDR1 as MNHEY and CDR2 as SVGAGI. V was clipped by 6 bases and J by 4 bases; unmatched bases: 5. The CDR3 bases are TGTGCCAGCAGAGAACAGGGGCGCTATGGCTACACCTTC. As protein: CASREQGRYGYTF.

The rearrangement joins TRBV28 to TRBJ1-4, with D perhaps matching TRBD1 (6 bases). Per germline, CDR1 MDHEN and CDR2 SYDVKM. With 2 bases removed from V and 3 bases from J, the gap between germline ends came to 10 bases. This CDR3 is 15 amino acids long. The CDR3 DNA sequence: TGTGCCAGCAGTTTAATCGCAGGGGCTAATGAAAAACTGTTTTTT. Its protein product is CASSLIAGANEKLFF.

The J gene is TRBJ2-4, the V gene TRBV5-4; D unclear. The CDR3 sequence is 13 residues long. Germline CDR1 and CDR2: SGHNT and YYREEE (reference sequence). Trimming shortened V by 5 bases and J by 1 base, and 7 bases separated the two germline ends. The CDR3 DNA reads TGTGCCAGCAGACCGTGGGCCAAAAACATTCAGTACTTC. Amino acids: CASRPWAKNIQYF.

V gene TRBV27 combines with J gene TRBJ2-7; perhaps TRBD2 as D (6 bases). Trimming cost V 6 bases and J 0 bases, with 12 bases left between them. The CDR3 length is 14 residues. CDR1 and CDR2 (germline): MNHEY, SMNVEV (reference sequence). CDR3 nucleotide sequence: TGTGCCAGCAGCTATAGCGGTATCTCCTACGAGCAGTACTTC. This codes for CASSYSGISYEQYF.

About this clone: At one end, the junction sequence differs from germline, possibly due to a read error. This sequence joins TRBV5-1 and TRBJ2-2; D unresolved. The CDR3 totals 14 residues. In germline, CDR1 is SGHRS, CDR2 YFSETQ. CDR3 nucleotide sequence: TGCGCCAGCAGCTTGGGTTGGAACACCAGGGAGCTGTTTTTT. Translation: CASSLGWNTRELFF.

The chain is built from TRBV27 and TRBJ2-1, with 10 bases lining up with TRBD2. This CDR3 region has 15 residues. Germline V lookup: CDR1 MNHEY, CDR2 SMNVEV (reference sequence). The V gene end was trimmed by 2 bases and the J gene end by 7 bases; junction bases not matched to a gene: 5. The CDR3 nucleotides are TGTGCCAGCAGTTTAGACGGGACTAGCGCAAATGAGCAGTTCTTC. Amino acid sequence: CASSLDGTSANEQFF.

V and J are TRBV11-2 and TRBJ1-5, with D unresolved. Germline V lookup: CDR1 SGHAT, CDR2 FQNNGV. CDR3 length: 15 residues. The V end was cut by 0 bases, the J end by 2 bases, with 8 bases between. Here the CDR3 DNA reads TGTGCCAGCAGCTTAGATTTGCAGGGCAATCAGCCCCAGCATTTT. Protein: CASSLDLQGNQPQHF. Looking up the rest from reference TRBV11-2 and TRBJ1-5 gives the full variable domain: EAGVAQSPRYKIIEKRQSVAFWCNPISGHATLYWYQQILGQGPKLLIQFQNNGVVDDSQLPKDRFSAERLKGVDSTLKIQPAKLEDSAVYLCASSLDLQGNQPQHFGDGTRLSIL.

This chain uses TRBV18 with TRBJ2-7, with 10 positions matching TRBD1. The junction had 6 bases not matched to a gene; V was cut back by 3 bases and J by 1 base. Germline V lookup: CDR1 KGHSH, CDR2 LQKENI. This CDR3 contains 16 residues. The CDR3 sequence is CASSPMGQGLSYEQYF. The CDR3 nucleotides read TGTGCCAGCTCACCGATGGGACAGGGGTTGTCCTACGAGCAGTACTTC.

This clone has just a few counts. The V call is TRBV29-1, the J call TRBJ1-1; D not resolved. The germline V gene encodes CDR1 SQVTM and CDR2 ANQGSEA. Trimming shortened V by 0 bases and J by 6 bases, and 11 bases separated the two germline ends. This CDR3 comprises 13 residues. The CDR3 loop reads CSVEDWTIPEAFF. Written as DNA, the CDR3 is TGCAGCGTTGAAGATTGGACCATTCCTGAAGCTTTCTTT.

V is TRBV27 and J is TRBJ2-1; TRBD2 matches 8 bases. Germline-derived CDR1 and CDR2 are MNHEY and SMNVEV (reference sequence). The J segment lost 9 bases and the V segment lost 6 bases, leaving 19 bases of the junction unmatched. There are 17 residues in the CDR3. CDR3: CASSPLGIAGSVGEQFF. In DNA, the CDR3 is TGTGCCAGCAGCCCCTTGGGAATAGCGGGATCGGTAGGTGAGCAGTTCTTC.

The chain has TRBV6-1 and TRBJ2-6; D ambiguous. The CDR3 is 14 amino acids. V was cut by 7 bases and J by 0 bases, with 7 bases left in between. CDR1 is MNHNS and CDR2 is SASEGT in the germline V gene. CDR3 in amino acids: CASTLDSGANVLTF. The CDR3 bases are TGTGCCAGCACCTTGGACTCTGGGGCCAACGTCCTGACTTTC.

V and J are TRBV7-6 and TRBJ2-2, with D maybe TRBD1 (6 bases). Germline assignment: CDR1 SGHVS and CDR2 FNYEAQ. This CDR3 is built from 14 residues. V gave up 5 bases and J gave up 1 base, with 8 bases separating them. The CDR3 sequence: CASSATGNTGELFF. The DNA for the CDR3 is TGTGCCAGCAGCGCGACAGGGAACACCGGGGAGCTGTTTTTT.

This chain links TRBV4-2 with TRBJ2-5; D is ambiguous. The end of the DNA is better explained by TRBJ2-7, so the J call may be wrong. Germline V gene data show CDR1 as LGHNA and CDR2 as YNFKEQ. There are 15 residues in the CDR3. DNA for the CDR3: TGTGCCAGCAGCCAACGCTCAGCCGGAGATTACGAGCAGTACTTC. Translated, it gives CASSQRSAGDYEQYF.

This chain uses TRBV5-1 with TRBJ2-7; 10 bases are shared with TRBD1. Germline V gene data show CDR1 as SGHRS and CDR2 as YFSETQ. This CDR3 contains 15 residues. The ends lost 2 bases at V and 3 bases at J; junction bases unmatched: 5. CDR3 amino acids: CASSLQDRGNYEQYF. The CDR3 bases are TGCGCCAGCAGCTTACAGGACAGGGGGAACTACGAGCAGTACTTC.

This sequence joins TRBV11-2 and TRBJ2-1; 7 nucleotides line up with TRBD2. Germline loops: CDR1 SGHAT, CDR2 FQNNGV. J gave up 1 base and V 5 bases, and 8 bases lay outside the gene matches. The CDR3 loop spans 16 amino acids. CDR3 residues: CASSPRGEGSYNEQFF. As DNA, the CDR3 is TGTGCCAGCAGCCCCCGGGGGGAAGGTTCCTACAATGAGCAGTTCTTC.

The chain recombines TRBV28 with TRBJ2-4; TRBD2 agrees at 8 bases. J gave up 2 bases and V 5 bases, and 11 bases lay outside the gene matches. The length of the CDR3 is 17 residues. Germline-derived CDR1 and CDR2 are MDHEN and SYDVKM. DNA for the CDR3: TGTGCCAGCAGTGGACACGCGGGGGGCGCTTCCAAAAACATTCAGTACTTC. Protein: CASSGHAGGASKNIQYF.

The gene calls are TRBV28 and TRBJ2-2; 8 bases map to TRBD2. This CDR3 is built from 17 residues. Unmatched junction bases numbered 13, after V lost 7 bases and J lost 3 bases. The germline V gene has CDR1 MDHEN and CDR2 SYDVKM. The CDR3 reads CASKPGREDLHTGELFF. CDR3 nucleotide sequence: TGTGCCAGCAAACCGGGGCGGGAGGACTTACACACCGGGGAGCTGTTTTTT.

The chain joins TRBV5-1 to TRBJ2-5; D is uncertain. CDR1 and CDR2 (germline): SGHRS, YFSETQ. The CDR3 extends over 14 amino acids. V shed 0 bases and J shed 0 bases, with 6 bases lying between them. CDR3 nucleotide sequence: TGCGCCAGCAGCTTGGGTTCACACCAAGAGACCCAGTACTTC. Amino acid sequence: CASSLGSHQETQYF. Full variable domain (outside the CDR3, taken from reference TRBV5-1 and TRBJ2-5): KAGVTQTPRYLIKTRGQQVTLSCSPISGHRSVSWYQQTPGQGLQFLFEYFSETQRNKGNFPGRFSGRQFSNSRSEMNVSTLELGDSALYLCASSLGSHQETQYFGPGTRLLVL.

The chain links TRBV28 to TRBJ2-7, with TRBD2 matching over 11 bases. J lost 1 base, V lost 6 bases, and 14 bases had no gene match. This CDR3 region has 18 residues. In germline, CDR1 is MDHEN, CDR2 SYDVKM. The CDR3 protein is CASSPPLAGGPSSYEQYF. In DNA form, the CDR3 reads TGTGCCAGCAGCCCCCCCCTAGCGGGAGGCCCTTCGTCCTACGAGCAGTACTTC.

This clone was seen a handful of times. The rearrangement links TRBV7-2 to TRBJ2-3; 7 positions agree with TRBD2. After removal of 5 bases from V and 0 bases from J, the junction contained 5 bases not matched to a gene. The CDR3 is made up of 15 amino acids. CDR1 and CDR2 from the germline V gene are SGHTA and FQGNSA. CDR3 residues: CASSQGGSSTDTQYF. The CDR3 coding sequence is TGTGCCAGCAGCCAGGGAGGGTCTAGCACAGATACGCAGTATTTT.

This sequence joins TRBV6-1 and TRBJ1-2; no clear D. The CDR3 totals 15 residues. V dropped 3 bases and J dropped 4 bases, with 15 bases sitting between them. Germline V lookup: CDR1 MNHNS, CDR2 SASEGT. The CDR3, as DNA: TGTGCCAGCAGTGATACACACACAGTCCCCTATGGCTACACCTTC. As protein: CASSDTHTVPYGYTF.

This clone occurred once. This chain links TRBV11-2 with TRBJ2-1; D could derive from TRBD1 or TRBD2 (5 bases each). Trimming shortened V by 2 bases and J by 10 bases, and 15 bases separated the two germline ends. The germline V gene encodes CDR1 SGHAT and CDR2 FQNNGV. This CDR3 is 14 amino acids long. The CDR3 DNA follows: TGTGCCAGCAGCTTATCTTGGGTCGGGGCAGAGCAGTTCTTC. This sequence encodes CASSLSWVGAEQFF. Full variable domain (outside the CDR3, taken from reference TRBV11-2 and TRBJ2-1): EAGVAQSPRYKIIEKRQSVAFWCNPISGHATLYWYQQILGQGPKLLIQFQNNGVVDDSQLPKDRFSAERLKGVDSTLKIQPAKLEDSAVYLCASSLSWVGAEQFFGPGTRLTVL.

The chain uses TRBV29-1 and TRBJ2-3; D ambiguous. V was trimmed by 2 bases and J by 4 bases, leaving 16 bases between them. From germline, CDR1 is SQVTM and CDR2 ANQGSEA. CDR3 length: 15 residues. The CDR3: CSVENRHLDADTQYF. Written as DNA, the CDR3 is TGCAGCGTTGAAAACAGACACCTCGACGCAGATACGCAGTATTTT.